The T cell receptor (beta chain) under discussion was sequenced for a study of post-analysis software for immune sequencing data. Unique-molecular-identifier-tagged TCR beta cDNA libraries were used. TCRdb analysed the PCR reads with MiXCR anew, one entry per CDR3 protein. The data contain 740,000 or so distinct CDR3 sequences, approximately 53% of them singletons. Study-wide points: Roughly 5 TRBV segments, TRBV5-6, TRBV5-1 and TRBV20-1 among them, were found more frequent in patients than controls.

This clonotype was observed a few times. Its antigen is as yet unknown. V was shortened by 0 bases and J by 7 bases, with 6 bases between the two germline ends. Per the germline V gene, CDR1 is MNHEY and CDR2 is SVGAGI. This CDR3 contains 12 residues. The chain employs TRBV6-5 and TRBJ1-2; D remains ambiguous. Sequences were obtained from blood. The source of this sequence is a girl aged 10 to 17 with multiple sclerosis. The CDR3 loop is CASSYSTGGYTF. CDR3 in DNA: TGTGCCAGCAGTTACTCGACGGGTGGCTACACCTTC.